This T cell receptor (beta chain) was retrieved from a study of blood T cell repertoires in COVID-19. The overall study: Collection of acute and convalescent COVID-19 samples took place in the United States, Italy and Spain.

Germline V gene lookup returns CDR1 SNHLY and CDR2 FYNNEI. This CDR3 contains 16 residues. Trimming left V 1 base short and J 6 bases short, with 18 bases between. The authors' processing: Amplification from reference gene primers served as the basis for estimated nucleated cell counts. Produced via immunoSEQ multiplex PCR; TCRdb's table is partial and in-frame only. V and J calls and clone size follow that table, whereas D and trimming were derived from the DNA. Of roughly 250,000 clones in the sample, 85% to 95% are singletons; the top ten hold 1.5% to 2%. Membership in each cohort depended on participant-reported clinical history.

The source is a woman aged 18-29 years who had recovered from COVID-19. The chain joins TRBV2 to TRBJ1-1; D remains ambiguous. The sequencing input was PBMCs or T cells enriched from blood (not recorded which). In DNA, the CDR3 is TGTGCCAGCAGTGAAGGCACACCGACTATGAGCGCTGAAGCTTTCTTT. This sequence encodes CASSEGTPTMSAEAFF.